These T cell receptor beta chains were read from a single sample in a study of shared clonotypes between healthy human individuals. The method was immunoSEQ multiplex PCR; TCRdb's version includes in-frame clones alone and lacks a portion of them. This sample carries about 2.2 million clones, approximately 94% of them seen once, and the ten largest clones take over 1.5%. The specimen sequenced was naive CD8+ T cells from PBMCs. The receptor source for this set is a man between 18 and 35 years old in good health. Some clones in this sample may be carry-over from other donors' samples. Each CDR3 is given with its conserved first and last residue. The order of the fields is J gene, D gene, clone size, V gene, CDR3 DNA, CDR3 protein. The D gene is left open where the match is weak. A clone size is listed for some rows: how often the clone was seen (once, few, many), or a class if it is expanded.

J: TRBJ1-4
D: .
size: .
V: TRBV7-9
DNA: TGTGCCAGCAGCGTCCGGGGGAAGGAAAAACTGTTTTTT
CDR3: CASSVRGKEKLFF

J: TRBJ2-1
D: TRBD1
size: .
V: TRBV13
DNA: TGTGCCAGCAGCGGAGCGGGGACAGGGGATAATGAGCAGTTCTTC
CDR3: CASSGAGTGDNEQFF

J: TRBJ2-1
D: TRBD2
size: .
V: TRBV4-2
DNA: TGTGCCAGCAGCCCCATTCCTAGCGGGAGGGCGGACAATGAGCAGTTCTTC
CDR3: CASSPIPSGRADNEQFF

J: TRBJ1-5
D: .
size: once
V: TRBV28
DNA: TGTGCCAGCAGCCCTGACTTGGAGGGCAATCAGCCCCAGCATTTT
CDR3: CASSPDLEGNQPQHF

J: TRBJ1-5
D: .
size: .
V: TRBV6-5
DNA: TGTGCCAGCAGTTACACACAGAATAGCAATCAGCCCCAGCATTTT
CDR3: CASSYTQNSNQPQHF

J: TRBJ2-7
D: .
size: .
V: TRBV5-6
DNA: TGTGCCAGCAGCTTGGGGTCCCCAGGGGTGACCTACGAGCAGTACTTC
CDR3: CASSLGSPGVTYEQYF

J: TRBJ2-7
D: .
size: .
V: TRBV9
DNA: TGTGCCAGCAGCCCACCAACTTTGGAGCAGTACTTC
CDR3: CASSPPTLEQYF

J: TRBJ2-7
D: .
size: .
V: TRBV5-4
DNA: TGTGCCAGCAGCTTGGTATCCGGGGGCTTCTACGAGCAGTACTTC
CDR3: CASSLVSGGFYEQYF

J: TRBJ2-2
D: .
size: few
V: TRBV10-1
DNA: TGCGCCAGCAGTGAGGGGAACACCGGGGAGCTGTTTTTT
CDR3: CASSEGNTGELFF

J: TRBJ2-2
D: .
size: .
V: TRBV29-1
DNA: TGCAGCGTTGGTGGGACGAACACCGGGGAGCTGTTTTTT
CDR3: CSVGGTNTGELFF

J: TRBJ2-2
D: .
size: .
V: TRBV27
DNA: TGTGCCAGCAGTTTTTACAGGAACACCGGGGAGCTGTTTTTT
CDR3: CASSFYRNTGELFF

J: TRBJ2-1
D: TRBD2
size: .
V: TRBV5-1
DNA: TGCGCCAGCAGCACCACTAGCGGGCAAATGTACAATGAGCAGTTCTTC
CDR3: CASSTTSGQMYNEQFF

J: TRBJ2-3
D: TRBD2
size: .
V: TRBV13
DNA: TGTGCCAGCAGCCGAGCTAGCGGGAGGCCTCGCACAGATACGCAGTATTTT
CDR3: CASSRASGRPRTDTQYF

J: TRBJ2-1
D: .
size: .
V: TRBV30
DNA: TGTGCCGCGGCCGCTAGCGTCCTTCCCAAAGAGCAGTTCTTC
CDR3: CAAAASVLPKEQFF

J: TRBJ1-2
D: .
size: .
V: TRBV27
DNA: TGTGCCAGCAGTTTATCGTCCAGCTATGGCTACACCTTC
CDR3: CASSLSSSYGYTF

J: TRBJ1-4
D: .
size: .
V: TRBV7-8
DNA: TGTGCCAGCAGCTTAGCGAAGTGGGCGGGTAGTGAAAAACTGTTTTTT
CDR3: CASSLAKWAGSEKLFF

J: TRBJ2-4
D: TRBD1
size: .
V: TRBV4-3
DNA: TGCGCCAGCAGCCAAGATAAGTTTGGACAGGGGAATGACATTCAGTACTTC
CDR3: CASSQDKFGQGNDIQYF

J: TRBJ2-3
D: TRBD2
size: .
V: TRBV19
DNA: TGTGCCAGTAGTGCGCCTTTACTAGCGGGAGACTGGACGCAGTATTTT
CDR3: CASSAPLLAGDWTQYF

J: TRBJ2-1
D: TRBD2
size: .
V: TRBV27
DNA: TGTGCCAGCAGTTTTATGGGACTAGGCAATGAGCAGTTCTTC
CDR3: CASSFMGLGNEQFF

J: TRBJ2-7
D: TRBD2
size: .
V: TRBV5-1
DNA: TGCGCCAGCAGCTCCAGCGGGAGCTACGAGCAGTACTTC
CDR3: CASSSSGSYEQYF

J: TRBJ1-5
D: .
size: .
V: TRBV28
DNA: TGTGCCAGCAGTTTAGGGTGGGGTGGCAATCAGCCCCAGCATTTT
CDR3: CASSLGWGGNQPQHF

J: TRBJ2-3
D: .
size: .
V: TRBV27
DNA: TGTGCCAGCACAACCAGGGGCACAGATACGCAGTATTTT
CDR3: CASTTRGTDTQYF

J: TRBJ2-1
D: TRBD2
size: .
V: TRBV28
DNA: TGTGCCAGCAGTTTTTCCGGGAGGGCCAGGTTCTTC
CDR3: CASSFSGRARFF

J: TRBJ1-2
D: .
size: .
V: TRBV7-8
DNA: TGTGCCAGCAGCTTAGCTCCCGCGGGTGCAAACTATGGCTACACCTTC
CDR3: CASSLAPAGANYGYTF

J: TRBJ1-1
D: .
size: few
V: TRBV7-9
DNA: TGTGCCAGCTTTAAGGACACTGAAGCTTTCTTT
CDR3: CASFKDTEAFF

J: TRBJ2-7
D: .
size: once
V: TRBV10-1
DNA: TGCGCCAGCAGTGAGTCGGAGCACAGATGGGATGGACCGGGTAATTACGAGCAGTACTTC
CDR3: CASSESEHRWDGPGNYEQYF

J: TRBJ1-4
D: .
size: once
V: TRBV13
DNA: TGTGCCAGTAAACAGGGACCTAATGAAAAACTGTTTTTT
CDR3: CASKQGPNEKLFF

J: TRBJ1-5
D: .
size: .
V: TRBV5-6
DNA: TGTGCCAGCAGCTTGATGACAGGCTATAGCAATCAGCCCCAGCATTTT
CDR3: CASSLMTGYSNQPQHF

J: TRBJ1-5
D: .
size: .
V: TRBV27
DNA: TGTGCCAGCAGTTTTAGGGGGGGTCAGCCCCAGCATTTT
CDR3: CASSFRGGQPQHF

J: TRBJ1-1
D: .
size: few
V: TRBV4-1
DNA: TGCGCCAGCAGCCAAGATCGGTGGGTGTCTGAAGCTTTCTTT
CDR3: CASSQDRWVSEAFF

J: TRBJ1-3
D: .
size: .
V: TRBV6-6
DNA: TGTGCCAGCAGTTACGTCCGGGGAAACTCTGGAAACACCATATATTTT
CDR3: CASSYVRGNSGNTIYF

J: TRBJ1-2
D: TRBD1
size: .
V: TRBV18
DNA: TGTGCCAGCTCACCAGAGGACAGGGGCTCCCTGGGTGGCTACACCTTC
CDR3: CASSPEDRGSLGGYTF

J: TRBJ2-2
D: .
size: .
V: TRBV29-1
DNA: TGCAGCGTTCGTGGAGTCACCGGGGAGCTGTTTTTT
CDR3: CSVRGVTGELFF

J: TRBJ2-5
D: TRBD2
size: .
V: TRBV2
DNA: TGTGCCAGCAGGGGGGGACTAGCGAGGGAGACCCAGTACTTC
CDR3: CASRGGLARETQYF

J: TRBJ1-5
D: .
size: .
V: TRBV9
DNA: TGTGCCAGCAGCGTAGGTGGCAACAATCAGCCCCAGCATTTT
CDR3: CASSVGGNNQPQHF

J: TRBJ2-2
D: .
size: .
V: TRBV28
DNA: TGTGCCAGCATCCCTCACCGGCCGGGCGCGCGTAACACCGGGGAGCTGTTTTTT
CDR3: CASIPHRPGARNTGELFF

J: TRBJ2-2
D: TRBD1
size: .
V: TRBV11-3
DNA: TGTGCCAGCAGCGACAAACCAGGGGGTGCCGGGGAGCTGTTTTTT
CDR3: CASSDKPGGAGELFF

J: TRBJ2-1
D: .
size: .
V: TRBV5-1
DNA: TGCGCCAGCAGCTCCCATGAACTAGCAAATTTGTTCTTC
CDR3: CASSSHELANLFF

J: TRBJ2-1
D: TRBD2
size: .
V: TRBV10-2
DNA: TGCGCCAGCAGTGAGCTAGCGGGAGGGTACAATGAGCAGTTCTTC
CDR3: CASSELAGGYNEQFF

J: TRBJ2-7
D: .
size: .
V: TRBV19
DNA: TGTGCCAGTAGTTTTCGGGCCCTAGGGGGACTGACCTACGAGCAGTACTTC
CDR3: CASSFRALGGLTYEQYF

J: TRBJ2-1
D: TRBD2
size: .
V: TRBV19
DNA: TGTGCCAGTACCCACAGGGGGCAGGGACTAGCGGGAATAGGGGCCTACAATGAGCAGTTCTTC
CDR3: CASTHRGQGLAGIGAYNEQFF

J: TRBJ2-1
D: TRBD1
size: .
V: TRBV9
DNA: TGTGCCAGCAGCGCGGGACAGGGGGCCTACAATGAGCAGTTCTTC
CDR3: CASSAGQGAYNEQFF

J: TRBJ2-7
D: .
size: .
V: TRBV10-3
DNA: TGTGCCATCCGGGCGGAGTTGGGTTACGAGCAGTACTTC
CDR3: CAIRAELGYEQYF

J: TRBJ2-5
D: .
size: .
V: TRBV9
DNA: TGTGCCAGCAGCGTGGGGCCGGGCGGACAAGAGACCCAGTACTTC
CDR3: CASSVGPGGQETQYF

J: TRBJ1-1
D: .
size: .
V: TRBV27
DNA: TGTGCCAGCAGGGAAAGGCCCCCGACTGCGGAAGCTTTCTTT
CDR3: CASRERPPTAEAFF

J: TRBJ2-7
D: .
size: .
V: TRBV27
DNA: TGTGCCAGCAGTTTTGGGACTGCTTCCTACGAGCAGTACTTC
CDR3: CASSFGTASYEQYF

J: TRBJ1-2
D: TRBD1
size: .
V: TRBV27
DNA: TGTGCCAGCAGTTTTAACACAGGGGCTAACTATGGCTACACCTTC
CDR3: CASSFNTGANYGYTF

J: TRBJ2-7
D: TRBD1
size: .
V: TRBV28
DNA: TGTGCCAGCAGCAACAGGGGGCTTAAGTACGAGCAGTACTTC
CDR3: CASSNRGLKYEQYF

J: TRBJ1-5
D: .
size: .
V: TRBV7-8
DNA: TGTGCCAGCAGCTTACGAGGGATGAGCAATCAGCCCCAGCATTTT
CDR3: CASSLRGMSNQPQHF

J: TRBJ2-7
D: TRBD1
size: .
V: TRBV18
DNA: TGTGCCAGCTCACCAGTTGGACAGGGGGCCTACGAGCAGTACTTC
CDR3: CASSPVGQGAYEQYF

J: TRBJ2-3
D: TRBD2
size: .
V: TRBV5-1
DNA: TGCGCCAGTAAGGGGGCGGGAGGGCCCGAATACACAGATACGCAGTATTTT
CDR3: CASKGAGGPEYTDTQYF

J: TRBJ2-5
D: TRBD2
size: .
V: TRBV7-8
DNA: TGTGCCAGCAGCTTAATCACTAGCGGACTCCAAGAGACCCAGTACTTC
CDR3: CASSLITSGLQETQYF

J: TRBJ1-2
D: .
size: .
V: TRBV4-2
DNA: TGTGCCAGCAGCCGGGATGTCGCGGATGCCTATGGCTACACCTTC
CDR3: CASSRDVADAYGYTF